The rows below give T cell receptor beta chains drawn from one sample of a study of blood T cells in healthy people across ages. TCRdb re-derived calls from the 5' RACE reads in MiXCR, one entry per CDR3 protein. Of some 710,000 distinct CDR3 sequences listed, approximately 21% are singletons. The sample taken for sequencing was blood. The receptors were gathered from a man in his 70s in good health. Both conserved end residues are part of each CDR3. A D gene is named only where the DNA matches it firmly. Clone size is given for some rows only: seen once, a few or many times, or a class if the clone is expanded.

>NA|TRBJ2-3|TRBD2|TRBV6-4
CASSDTSGGGTDTQYF
TGTGCCAGCAGCGATACTAGCGGGGGGGGCACAGATACGCAGTATTTT
>NA|TRBJ2-3|NA|TRBV7-9
CASSLPAGGDTQYF
TGTGCCAGCAGCTTACCAGCGGGTGGGGATACGCAGTATTTT
>NA|TRBJ1-5|NA|TRBV27
CASRQTGDQPQHF
TGTGCCAGCAGGCAGACAGGCGATCAGCCCCAGCATTTT
>many|TRBJ1-1|TRBD1|TRBV27
CASSRIQGAYAEAFF
TGTGCCAGCAGCCGTATACAGGGGGCTTATGCTGAAGCTTTCTTT
>NA|TRBJ1-6|NA|TRBV19
CASSIRENNSPLHF
TGTGCCAGTAGTATCCGTGAAAATAATTCACCCCTCCACTTT
>few|TRBJ2-6|TRBD1|TRBV28
CASSYPTGVLSGANVLTF
TGTGCCAGCAGTTACCCTACAGGGGTTCTCTCTGGGGCCAACGTCCTGACTTTC
>few|TRBJ2-3|NA|TRBV10-3
CAISERERATDTQYF
TGTGCCATCAGTGAGAGAGAGAGGGCCACAGATACGCAGTATTTT
>NA|TRBJ2-5|TRBD1|TRBV15
CATSSRKTGLETQYF
TGTGCCACCAGCTCCCGAAAGACAGGGTTAGAGACCCAGTACTTC
>NA|TRBJ1-4|TRBD1|TRBV10-1
CASSDPRDRGLRDEKLFF
TGCGCCAGCAGTGACCCGAGGGACAGGGGCTTAAGGGATGAAAAACTGTTTTTT
>few|TRBJ2-5|NA|TRBV6-5
CASINTRGAKTQYF
TGTGCCAGCATTAACACCCGGGGGGCTAAGACCCAGTACTTC
>NA|TRBJ1-2|NA|TRBV7-8
CASSATAYGYTF
TGTGCCAGCTCAGCGACAGCCTATGGCTACACCTTC
>few|TRBJ2-5|NA|TRBV3-1
CASSQEGDTKIYEQHF
TGTGCCAGCAGCCAAGAAGGTGACACGAAAATATACGAGCAGCACTTC
>few|TRBJ1-4|NA|TRBV12-3/TRBV12-4
CASSLYRATNEKLFF
TGTGCCAGCAGTTTGTATCGGGCAACTAATGAAAAACTGTTTTTT
>few|TRBJ1-4|NA|TRBV3-1
CASSQDWASESPNEKLFF
TGTGCCAGCAGCCAAGATTGGGCCAGCGAAAGCCCTAATGAAAAACTGTTTTTT
>NA|TRBJ1-3|TRBD1|TRBV11-2
CASSLQGARSGNTIYF
TGTGCCAGCAGCTTACAGGGGGCCCGCTCTGGAAACACCATATATTTT